Following are 4 T cell receptor beta chains from one sample sequenced in a study of T cells of healthy individuals. TCRdb called the 5' RACE reads again in MiXCR, with one record for every CDR3 protein. The data show about 96,000 distinct CDR3 sequences, roughly 15% seen once. The receptor set was obtained from a human donor in good health.

V is TRBV10-3 and J is TRBJ2-3; D is undetermined. CDR3 size: 12 residues. The V gene's germline CDR1 is ENHRY and CDR2 SYGVKD. With 2 bases removed from V and 5 bases from J, the gap between germline ends came to 5 bases. For the CDR3, the DNA is TGTGCCATCAGTGAGCGTCGAGATACGCAGTATTTT. This sequence encodes CAISERRDTQYF.

This clonotype was counted ten times or more. V usage is TRBV15 and J usage is TRBJ2-1; 9 bases line up with TRBD2. The CDR3 consists of 18 residues. Germline V gives CDR1 LNHNV, CDR2 YYDKDF (reference sequence). V trimming: 3 bases; J trimming: 0 bases; junction bases outside the gene matches: 9. For the CDR3, the DNA is TGTGCCACCAGCAGGAGGGCGGGAGGGCGAGGCTCCTACAATGAGCAGTTCTTC. As protein: CATSRRAGGRGSYNEQFF.

The chain recombines TRBV5-6 with TRBJ2-1, with 7 bases identical to TRBD2. The CDR3 length is 15 residues. J gave up 4 bases and V 0 bases, and 4 bases lay outside the gene matches. The germline gives CDR1 SGHDT, CDR2 YYEEEE. CDR3 residues: CASSLGGLPYNEQFF. CDR3 coding DNA: TGTGCCAGCAGCTTGGGGGGACTACCATACAATGAGCAGTTCTTC. The complete variable domain, with remaining parts taken from reference TRBV5-6 and TRBJ2-1, reads DAGVTQSPTHLIKTRGQQVTLRCSPKSGHDTVSWYQQALGQGPQFIFQYYEEEERQRGNFPDRFSGHQFPNYSSELNVNALLLGDSALYLCASSLGGLPYNEQFFGPGTRLTVL.

This clonotype was detected ten times or more. The chain recombines TRBV5-1 with TRBJ2-1; 8 nucleotides agree with TRBD2. Germline assignment: CDR1 SGHRS and CDR2 YFSETQ. V dropped 4 bases and J dropped 8; count of bases not matched to a gene: 11. The CDR3 length is 15 residues. This CDR3 is CASSLSGSLQYEQFF. The CDR3 coding sequence is TGCGCCAGCAGCCTCAGCGGGAGTCTTCAGTATGAGCAGTTCTTC. The full variable domain, rest sourced from reference TRBV5-1 and TRBJ2-1, is KAGVTQTPRYLIKTRGQQVTLSCSPISGHRSVSWYQQTPGQGLQFLFEYFSETQRNKGNFPGRFSGRQFSNSRSEMNVSTLELGDSALYLCASSLSGSLQYEQFFGPGTRLTVL.